This T cell receptor beta chain was observed in a study of T-cell reconstitution after alpha-beta-depleted transplantation in children. As regards this clonotype: Possible read error: a much larger clone is one base away.

The CDR3 runs to 14 residues. Trimming took 2 bases from V and 5 from J, leaving 16 bases between them. Looked up from germline, CDR1 is DFQATT and CDR2 is SNEGSKA (reference sequence). Unique molecular identifiers were used in preparing the TCRbeta library. From the PCR reads, TCRdb called clonotypes with MiXCR, one entry per CDR3 protein. The table lists approximately 240,000 distinct CDR3 sequences, 9.7% of them singletons. The receptor was derived from a human donor who donated a stem cell graft to a child with SCID. The chain links TRBV20-1 to TRBJ2-7, with unresolved D. The source material was PBMCs from the stem cell graft donor, sampled from the stem cell graft. CDR3 in DNA: TGCAGTGCTAGACCGCCTGTCTCCCGGAACGAGCAGTACTTC. It yields the protein CSARPPVSRNEQYF.